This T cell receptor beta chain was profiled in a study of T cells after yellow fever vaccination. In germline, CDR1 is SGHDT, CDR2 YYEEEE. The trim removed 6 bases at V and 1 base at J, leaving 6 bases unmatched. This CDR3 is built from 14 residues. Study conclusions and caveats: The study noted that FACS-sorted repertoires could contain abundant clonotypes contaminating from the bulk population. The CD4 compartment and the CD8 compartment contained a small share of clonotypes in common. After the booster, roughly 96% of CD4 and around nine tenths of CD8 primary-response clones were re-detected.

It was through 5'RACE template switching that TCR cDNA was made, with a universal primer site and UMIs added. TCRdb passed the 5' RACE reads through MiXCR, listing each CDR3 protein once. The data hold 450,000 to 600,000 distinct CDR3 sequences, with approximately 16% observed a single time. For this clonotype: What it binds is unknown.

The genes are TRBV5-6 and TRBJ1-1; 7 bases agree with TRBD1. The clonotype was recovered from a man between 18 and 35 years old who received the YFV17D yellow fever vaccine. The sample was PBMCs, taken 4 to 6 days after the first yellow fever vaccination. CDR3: CASKGRDRNTEAFF. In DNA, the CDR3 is TGTGCCAGCAAAGGTAGGGACAGGAACACTGAAGCTTTCTTT.